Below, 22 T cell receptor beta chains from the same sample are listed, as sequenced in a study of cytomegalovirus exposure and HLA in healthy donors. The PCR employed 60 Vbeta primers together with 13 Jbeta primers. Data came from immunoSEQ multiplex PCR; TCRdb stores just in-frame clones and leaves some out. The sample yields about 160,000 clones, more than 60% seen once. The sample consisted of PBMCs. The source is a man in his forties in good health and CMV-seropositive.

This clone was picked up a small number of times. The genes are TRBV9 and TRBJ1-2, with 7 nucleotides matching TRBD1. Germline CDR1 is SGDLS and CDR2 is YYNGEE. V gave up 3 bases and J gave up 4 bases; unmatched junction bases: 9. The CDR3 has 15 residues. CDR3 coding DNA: TGTGCCAGCAGCGCCTCCCCCTGGACAGGCTATGGCTACACCTTC. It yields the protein CASSASPWTGYGYTF.

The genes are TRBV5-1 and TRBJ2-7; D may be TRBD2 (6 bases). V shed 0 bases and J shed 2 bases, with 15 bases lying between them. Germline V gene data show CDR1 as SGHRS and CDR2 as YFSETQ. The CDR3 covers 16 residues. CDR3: CASSLGGGTATYEQYF. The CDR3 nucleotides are TGCGCCAGCAGCTTGGGGGGCGGGACGGCTACCTACGAGCAGTACTTC.

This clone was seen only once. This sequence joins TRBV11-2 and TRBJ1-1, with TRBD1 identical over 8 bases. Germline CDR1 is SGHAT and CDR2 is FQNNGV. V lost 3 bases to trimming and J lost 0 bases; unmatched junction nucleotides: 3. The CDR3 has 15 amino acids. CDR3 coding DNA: TGTGCCAGCAGCTTTCTGGACAGGGTGAACACTGAAGCTTTCTTT. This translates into CASSFLDRVNTEAFF.

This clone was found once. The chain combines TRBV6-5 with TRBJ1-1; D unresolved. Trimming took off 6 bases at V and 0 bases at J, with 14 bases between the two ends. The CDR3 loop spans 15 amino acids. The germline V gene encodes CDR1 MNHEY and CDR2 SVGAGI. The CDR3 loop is CASSSWAALNTEAFF. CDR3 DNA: TGTGCCAGCAGCTCCTGGGCCGCGCTGAACACTGAAGCTTTCTTT.

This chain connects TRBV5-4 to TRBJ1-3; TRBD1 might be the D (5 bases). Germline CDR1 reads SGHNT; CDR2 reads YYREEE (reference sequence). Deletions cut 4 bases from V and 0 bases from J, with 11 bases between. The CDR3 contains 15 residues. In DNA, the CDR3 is TGTGCCAGCAGCCGGGAGGGGTTCTCTGGAAACACCATATATTTT. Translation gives CASSREGFSGNTIYF.

CDR3 sequence reads: CASSRRGGGSSYEQYF. For the CDR3, the DNA is TGTGCCAGCAGCCGGCGGGGGGGAGGGTCCTCCTACGAGCAGTACTTC. The chain combines TRBV7-2 with TRBJ2-7; TRBD2 agrees at 9 bases. This CDR3 region has 16 residues. Trimming took 5 bases from V and 0 from J; bases not matched to a gene: 8. CDR1 and CDR2 (germline): SGHTA, FQGNSA.

For the CDR3, the DNA is TGTGCCTGGAGTGTACTGGGGCAGGGAAACACTGAAGCTTTCTTT. It translates to CAWSVLGQGNTEAFF. The chain is built from TRBV30 and TRBJ1-1; D is possibly TRBD1 (5 bases). The CDR3 loop spans 15 amino acids. Germline CDR1 and CDR2: GTSNPN and SVGIG (reference sequence). Trimming took 0 bases from V and 2 from J, leaving 13 bases between them.

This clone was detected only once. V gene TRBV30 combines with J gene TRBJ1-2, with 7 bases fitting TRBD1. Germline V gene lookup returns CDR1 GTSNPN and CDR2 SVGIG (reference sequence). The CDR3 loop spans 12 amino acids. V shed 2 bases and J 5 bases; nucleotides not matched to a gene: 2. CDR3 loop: CAWSLTGYGYTF. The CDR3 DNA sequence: TGTGCCTGGAGTCTGACAGGGTATGGCTACACCTTC.

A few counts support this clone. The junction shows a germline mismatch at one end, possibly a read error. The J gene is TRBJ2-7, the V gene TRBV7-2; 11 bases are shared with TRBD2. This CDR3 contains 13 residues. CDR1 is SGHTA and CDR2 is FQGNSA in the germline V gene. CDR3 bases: TGTGCCAGCAGCTTGGGTACTAGCGGGAGCCGTGGCTTC. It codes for CASSLGTSGSRGF.

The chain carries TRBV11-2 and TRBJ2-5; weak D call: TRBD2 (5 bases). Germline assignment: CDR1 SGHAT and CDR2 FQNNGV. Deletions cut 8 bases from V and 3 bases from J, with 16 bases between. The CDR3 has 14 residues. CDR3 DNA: TGTGCCAGCCGTGTAGCGCCAGGCGAAGAGACCCAGTACTTC. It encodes CASRVAPGEETQYF.

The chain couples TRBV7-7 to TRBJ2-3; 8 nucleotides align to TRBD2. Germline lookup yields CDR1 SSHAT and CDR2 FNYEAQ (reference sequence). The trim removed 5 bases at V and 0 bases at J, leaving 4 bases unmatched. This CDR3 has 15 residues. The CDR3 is CASSRAGASTDTQYF. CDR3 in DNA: TGTGCCAGCAGCCGAGCGGGAGCCAGCACAGATACGCAGTATTTT.

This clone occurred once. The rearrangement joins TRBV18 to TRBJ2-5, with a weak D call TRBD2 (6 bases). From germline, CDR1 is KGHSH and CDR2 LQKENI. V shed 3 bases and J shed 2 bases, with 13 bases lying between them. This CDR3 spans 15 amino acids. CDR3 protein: CASSPRGLLQETQYF. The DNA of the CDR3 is TGTGCCAGCTCACCCCGGGGGTTACTACAAGAGACCCAGTACTTC.

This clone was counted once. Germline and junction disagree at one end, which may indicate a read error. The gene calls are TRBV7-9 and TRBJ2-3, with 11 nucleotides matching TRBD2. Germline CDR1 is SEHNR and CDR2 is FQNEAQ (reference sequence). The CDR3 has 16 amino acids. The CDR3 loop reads CSSSPLLAGAPDTQYF. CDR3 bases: TGTTCCAGCAGCCCACTACTAGCGGGAGCCCCAGATACGCAGTATTTT.

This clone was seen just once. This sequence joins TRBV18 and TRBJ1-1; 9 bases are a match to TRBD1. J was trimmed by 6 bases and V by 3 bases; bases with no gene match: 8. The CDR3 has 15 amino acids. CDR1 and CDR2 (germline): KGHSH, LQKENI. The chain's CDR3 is CASSPGTGMGPEAFF. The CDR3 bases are TGTGCCAGCTCACCGGGGACAGGGATGGGGCCTGAAGCTTTCTTT.

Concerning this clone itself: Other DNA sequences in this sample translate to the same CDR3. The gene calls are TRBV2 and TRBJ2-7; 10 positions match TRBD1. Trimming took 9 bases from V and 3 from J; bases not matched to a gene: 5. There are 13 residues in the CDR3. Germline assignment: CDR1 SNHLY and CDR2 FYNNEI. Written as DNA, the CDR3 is TGTGCCAGTACAGGACAGGGGGTCTACGAGCAGTACTTC. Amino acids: CASTGQGVYEQYF.

The CDR3, as DNA: TGTGCCAGTAGGGGACTAGCGAGGGGTGCGGCGCAGTATTTT. Protein: CASRGLARGAAQYF. The chain is built from TRBV27 and TRBJ2-3; 10 bases line up with TRBD2. J lost 10 bases, V lost 9 bases, and 13 bases had no gene match. The CDR3 totals 14 residues. The V gene's germline CDR1 is MNHEY and CDR2 SMNVEV (reference sequence).

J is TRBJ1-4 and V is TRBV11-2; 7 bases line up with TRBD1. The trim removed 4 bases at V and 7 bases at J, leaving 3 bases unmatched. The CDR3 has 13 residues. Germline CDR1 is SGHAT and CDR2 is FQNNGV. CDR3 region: CASSSGTAEKLFF. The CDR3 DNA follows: TGTGCCAGCAGCTCCGGGACAGCTGAAAAACTGTTTTTT. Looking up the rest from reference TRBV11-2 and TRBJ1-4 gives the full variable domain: EAGVAQSPRYKIIEKRQSVAFWCNPISGHATLYWYQQILGQGPKLLIQFQNNGVVDDSQLPKDRFSAERLKGVDSTLKIQPAKLEDSAVYLCASSSGTAEKLFFGSGTQLSVL.

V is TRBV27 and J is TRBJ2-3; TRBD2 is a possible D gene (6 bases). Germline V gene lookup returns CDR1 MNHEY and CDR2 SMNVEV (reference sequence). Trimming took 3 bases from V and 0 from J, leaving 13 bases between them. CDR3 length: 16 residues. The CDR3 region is CASSLIADISTDTQYF. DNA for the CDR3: TGTGCCAGCAGTTTGATAGCGGACATTAGCACAGATACGCAGTATTTT.

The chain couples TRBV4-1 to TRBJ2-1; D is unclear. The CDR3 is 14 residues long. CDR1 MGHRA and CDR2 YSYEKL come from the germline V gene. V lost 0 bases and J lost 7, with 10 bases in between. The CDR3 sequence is CASSQESLLNEQFF. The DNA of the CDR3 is TGCGCCAGCAGCCAAGAAAGCCTACTAAATGAGCAGTTCTTC.

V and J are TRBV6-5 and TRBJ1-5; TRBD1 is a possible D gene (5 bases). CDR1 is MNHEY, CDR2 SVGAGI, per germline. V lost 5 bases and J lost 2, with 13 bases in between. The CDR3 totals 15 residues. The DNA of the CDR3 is TGTGCCAGCAGTCAGGGTACCGAGGGCAATCAGCCCCAGCATTTT. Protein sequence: CASSQGTEGNQPQHF.

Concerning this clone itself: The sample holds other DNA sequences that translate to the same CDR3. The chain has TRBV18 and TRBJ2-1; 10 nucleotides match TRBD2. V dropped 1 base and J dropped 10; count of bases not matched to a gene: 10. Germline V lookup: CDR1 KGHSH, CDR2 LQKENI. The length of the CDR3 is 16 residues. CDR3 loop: CASSPRLAGVRDEQFF. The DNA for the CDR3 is TGTGCCAGCTCACCACGGCTAGCGGGAGTCCGAGACGAGCAGTTCTTC.

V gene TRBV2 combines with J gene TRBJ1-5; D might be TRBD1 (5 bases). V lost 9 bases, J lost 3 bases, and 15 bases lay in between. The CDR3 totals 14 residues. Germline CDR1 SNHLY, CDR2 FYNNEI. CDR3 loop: CASSRQTTNQPQHF. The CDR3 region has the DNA TGTGCCAGTTCCCGACAGACAACCAATCAGCCCCAGCATTTT.